This record looks at one TCR beta chain sequence and its context. As yet, its antigen is unknown. The donors were part of the validation cohort, which consisted of about 120 subjects and was separate from the first cohort of about 650 subjects. This sample is part of a study of cytomegalovirus exposure and HLA in healthy donors. Repertoires were generated with immunoSEQ multiplex PCR, while TCRdb's copy carries only in-frame clones and drops some. This sample carries 100,000 to 150,000 clones, about 88% of them seen once, and the ten largest clones take around 1.5%. The CDR3 loop spans 13 amino acids. Germline CDR1 is LNHNV and CDR2 is YYDKDF (reference sequence). The V and J ends lost 3 bases and 7 bases respectively, with 9 bases between them. Study-level results: Rarity held for most TCR sequences, but there were some public TCRs that occurred in many donors. There were about 160 TCR beta chains listed as cytomegalovirus-associated.

This receptor was taken from a man aged 25-45 years in good health and CMV-seronegative. This chain uses TRBV15 with TRBJ2-2, with a weak D call TRBD2 (6 bases). The material sequenced was PBMCs. The CDR3 region is CATSRGEVGELFF. The CDR3 DNA follows: TGTGCCACCAGCAGGGGGGAGGTCGGGGAGCTGTTTTTT.